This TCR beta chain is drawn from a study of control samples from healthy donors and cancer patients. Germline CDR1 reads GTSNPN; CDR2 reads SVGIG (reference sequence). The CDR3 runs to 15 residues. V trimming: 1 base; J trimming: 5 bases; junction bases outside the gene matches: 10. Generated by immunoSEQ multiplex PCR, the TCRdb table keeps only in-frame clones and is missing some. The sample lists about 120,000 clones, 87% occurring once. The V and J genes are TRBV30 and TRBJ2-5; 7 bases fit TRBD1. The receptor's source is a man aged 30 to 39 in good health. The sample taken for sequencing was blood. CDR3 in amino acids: CAWSGDGQVLETQYF. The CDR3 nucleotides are TGTGCCTGGAGTGGCGACGGACAGGTTCTCGAGACCCAGTACTTC.